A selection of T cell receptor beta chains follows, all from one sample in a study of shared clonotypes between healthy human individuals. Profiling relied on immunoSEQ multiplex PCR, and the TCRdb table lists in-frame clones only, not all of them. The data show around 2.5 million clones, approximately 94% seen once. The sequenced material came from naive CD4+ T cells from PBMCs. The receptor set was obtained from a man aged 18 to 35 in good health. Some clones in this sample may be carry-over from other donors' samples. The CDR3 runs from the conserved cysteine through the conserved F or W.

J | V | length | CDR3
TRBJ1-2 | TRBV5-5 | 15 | CASSIFGATNYGYTF
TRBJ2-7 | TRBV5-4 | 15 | CASSISGTGGYEQYF
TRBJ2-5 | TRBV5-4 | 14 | CASSFPNARETQYF
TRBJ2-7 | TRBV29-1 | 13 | CSVSSGSSYEQYF
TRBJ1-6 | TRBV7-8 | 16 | CASGLGYSSYNSPLHF
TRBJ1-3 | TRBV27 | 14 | CASSLGTVLRTIYF
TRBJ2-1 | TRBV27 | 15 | CASSLRLDPYNEQFF
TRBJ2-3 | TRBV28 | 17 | CASSFSAGAVGTDTQYF
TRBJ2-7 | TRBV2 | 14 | CASRYKDVSYEQYF
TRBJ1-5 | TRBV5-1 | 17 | CASSMGTGEGFDQPQHF
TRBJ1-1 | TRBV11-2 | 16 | CASSLFLPGTASEAFF
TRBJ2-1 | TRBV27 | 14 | CASSTTRQLNGQFF
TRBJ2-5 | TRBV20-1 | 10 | CSARAKTQYF
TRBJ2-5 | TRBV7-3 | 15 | CASSALAANQETQYF
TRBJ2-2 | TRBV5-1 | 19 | CASSFRAGLAGVDTGELFF
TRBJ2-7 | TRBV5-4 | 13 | CASSPGRTGEQYF